This T cell receptor (beta chain) was identified during a study of T cell clonality in common variable immunodeficiency. This clone has ten or more counts. The read terminates 3 residues before the CDR3 end, so the remaining end is supplied by the germline J gene. The method was immunoSEQ multiplex PCR; TCRdb's version includes in-frame clones alone and lacks a portion of them. The sample shows 52,000 or so clones, none of them appearing just once. V lost 1 base to trimming and J lost 7 bases; unmatched junction nucleotides: 7. Germline lookup yields CDR1 LNHDA and CDR2 SQIVND (reference sequence). This CDR3 has 16 amino acids.

Material: peripheral blood mononuclear cells. V gene TRBV19 combines with J gene TRBJ1-5, with 10 bases that match TRBD1. The sequence derives from a person aged 18 to 75 in good health. The chain's CDR3 is CASSIVGTGVGQPQHF. Partial CDR3 DNA: TGTGCCAGTAGTATAGTGGGGACAGGGGTCGGACAGCCC.